The entry below gives a single T cell receptor (beta chain) sequence along with its context. Its antigen is not known. The germline CDR1 and CDR2 sequences are MGHRA and YSYEKL. Deletions cut 7 bases from V and 2 bases from J, with 17 bases between. The CDR3 sequence is 15 residues long. TCR beta VDJ and CDR3 profiles were obtained from a genomic DNA template. TCRdb analysed the reads with MiXCR anew, one entry per CDR3 protein. The data contain some 220,000 distinct CDR3 sequences, about 37% of them singletons. The data were obtained in a study of CD8+CD57+ T cells in acquired aplastic anemia. Study findings and constraints: No significant patient-versus-control difference appeared in CD8+ Simpson's diversity.

The material sequenced was sorted CD4+, CD8+, or CD8+CD57+ T cells (not recorded which) from PBMCs. The receptor's source is a human donor in good health, serving as a control. J is TRBJ1-2 and V is TRBV4-1; D remains ambiguous. The CDR3 reads CASTHPTRGNYGYTF. The CDR3 nucleotides are TGCGCCAGCACACATCCAACCCGGGGAAACTATGGCTACACCTTC.